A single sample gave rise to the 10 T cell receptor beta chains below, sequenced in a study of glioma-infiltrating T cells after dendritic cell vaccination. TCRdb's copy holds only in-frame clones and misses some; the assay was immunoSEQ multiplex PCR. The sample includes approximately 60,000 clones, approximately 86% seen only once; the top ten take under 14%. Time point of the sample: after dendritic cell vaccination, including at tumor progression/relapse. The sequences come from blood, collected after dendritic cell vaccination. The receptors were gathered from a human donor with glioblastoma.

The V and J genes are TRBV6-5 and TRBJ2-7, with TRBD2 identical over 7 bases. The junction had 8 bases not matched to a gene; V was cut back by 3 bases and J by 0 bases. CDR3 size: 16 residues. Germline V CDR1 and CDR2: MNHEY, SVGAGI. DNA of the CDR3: TGTGCCAGCAGTTATACTAGCGCCCAGGCCTCCTACGAGCAGTACTTC. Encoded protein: CASSYTSAQASYEQYF.

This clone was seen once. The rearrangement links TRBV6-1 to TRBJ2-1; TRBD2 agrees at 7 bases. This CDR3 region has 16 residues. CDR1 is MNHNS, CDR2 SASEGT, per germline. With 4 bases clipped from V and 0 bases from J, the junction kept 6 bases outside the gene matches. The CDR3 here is CASSAGGISSYNEQFF. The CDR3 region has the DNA TGTGCCAGCAGTGCCGGGGGGATTTCCTCCTACAATGAGCAGTTCTTC.

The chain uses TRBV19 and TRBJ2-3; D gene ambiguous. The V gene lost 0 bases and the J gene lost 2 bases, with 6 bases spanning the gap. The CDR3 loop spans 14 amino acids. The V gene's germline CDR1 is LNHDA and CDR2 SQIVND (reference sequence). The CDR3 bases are TGTGCCAGTAGTATAGATCGAGCCACAGATACGCAGTATTTT. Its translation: CASSIDRATDTQYF.

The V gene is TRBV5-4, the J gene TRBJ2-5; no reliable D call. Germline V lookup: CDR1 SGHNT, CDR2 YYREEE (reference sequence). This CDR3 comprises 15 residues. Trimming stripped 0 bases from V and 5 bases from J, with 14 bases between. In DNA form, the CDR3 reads TGTGCCAGCAGCTTGGTGTTCGCAGGCTCGGAGACCCAGTACTTC. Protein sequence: CASSLVFAGSETQYF.

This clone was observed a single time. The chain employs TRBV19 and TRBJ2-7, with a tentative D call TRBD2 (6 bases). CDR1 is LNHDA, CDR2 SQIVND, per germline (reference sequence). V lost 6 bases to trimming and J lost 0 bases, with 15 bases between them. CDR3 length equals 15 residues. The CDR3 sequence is CASRLAGPSSYEQYF. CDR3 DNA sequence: TGTGCCAGTAGACTAGCAGGTCCGAGCTCCTACGAGCAGTACTTC.

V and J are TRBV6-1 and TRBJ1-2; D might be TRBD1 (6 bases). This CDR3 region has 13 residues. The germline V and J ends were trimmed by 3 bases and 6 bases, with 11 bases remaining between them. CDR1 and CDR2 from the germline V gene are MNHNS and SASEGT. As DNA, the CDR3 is TGTGCCAGCAGTGATAACAGGGTGGATGGCTACACCTTC. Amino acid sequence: CASSDNRVDGYTF.

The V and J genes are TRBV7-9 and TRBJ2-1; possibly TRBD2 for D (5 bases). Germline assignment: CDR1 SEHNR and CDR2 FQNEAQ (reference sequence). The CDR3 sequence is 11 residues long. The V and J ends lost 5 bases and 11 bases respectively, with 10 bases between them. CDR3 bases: TGTGCCAGCAGCCCGGAGCGGAAGCAGTTCTTC. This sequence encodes CASSPERKQFF.

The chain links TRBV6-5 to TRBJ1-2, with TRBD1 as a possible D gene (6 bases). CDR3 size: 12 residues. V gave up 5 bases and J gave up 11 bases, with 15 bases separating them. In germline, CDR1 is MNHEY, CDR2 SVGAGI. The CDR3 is CASSQNRVQYTF. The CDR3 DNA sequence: TGTGCCAGCAGTCAGAACAGGGTTCAGTACACCTTC.

As DNA, the CDR3 is TGCGCCAGCAGCTTGGCCTCGGGTGTTACGGGGACAAAAGCTTTCTTT. Protein sequence: CASSLASGVTGTKAFF. The gene calls are TRBV5-1 and TRBJ1-1, with a possible D match to TRBD1 (6 bases). Trimming shortened V by 0 bases and J by 9 bases, and 21 bases separated the two germline ends. The CDR3 runs 16 residues. CDR1 SGHRS and CDR2 YFSETQ come from the germline V gene. The whole variable domain, filled in from reference TRBV5-1 and TRBJ1-1, reads KAGVTQTPRYLIKTRGQQVTLSCSPISGHRSVSWYQQTPGQGLQFLFEYFSETQRNKGNFPGRFSGRQFSNSRSEMNVSTLELGDSALYLCASSLASGVTGTKAFFGQGTRLTVV.

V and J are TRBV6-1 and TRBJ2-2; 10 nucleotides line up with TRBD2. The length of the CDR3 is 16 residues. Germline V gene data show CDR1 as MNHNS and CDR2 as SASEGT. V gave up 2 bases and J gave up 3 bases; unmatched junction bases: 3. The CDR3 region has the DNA TGTGCCAGCAGTGAAAGGGGGACTAGCGACACCGGGGAGCTGTTTTTT. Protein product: CASSERGTSDTGELFF.